The TCR beta chain under discussion was sequenced for a study of CD8 T cells in Susac syndrome. Study-wide results and limits: The study conceded that its TCR sequencing and HLA analysis involved relatively few individuals.

From blood CD8+ and CD4+ T cells, TCR beta sequences were generated. Negative isolation was used for CD8+ and CD4+ T cells, and FACS enrichment was applied to TEMRA cells. On this clonotype: Its cognate antigen is unknown.

Random-hexamer reverse transcription was applied to about 0.5 to 1 ug RNA. The method of amplification for TCR beta CDR3 was immunoSEQ multiplex PCR, covering 54 Vbeta and 13 Jbeta. TCRdb re-called the immunoSEQ multiplex PCR reads through MiXCR, storing one row per CDR3 protein. The sample carries 300,000 to 350,000 distinct CDR3 sequences, 90% to 95% recorded once. The CDR3 has 15 residues. Germline values: CDR1 MNHEY, CDR2 SVGEGT. V lost 4 bases to trimming and J lost 1 base, with 13 bases between them. The source is a human donor with multiple sclerosis. The chain joins TRBV6-2 or TRBV6-3 to TRBJ1-1, with D possibly matching TRBD1 (5 bases). The sequencing input was CD4+ T cells from PBMCs. This chain's CDR3 is CASSSHSGGNTEAFF. CDR3 in DNA: TGTGCCAGCAGTTCCCATTCTGGGGGGAACACTGAAGCTTTCTTT.